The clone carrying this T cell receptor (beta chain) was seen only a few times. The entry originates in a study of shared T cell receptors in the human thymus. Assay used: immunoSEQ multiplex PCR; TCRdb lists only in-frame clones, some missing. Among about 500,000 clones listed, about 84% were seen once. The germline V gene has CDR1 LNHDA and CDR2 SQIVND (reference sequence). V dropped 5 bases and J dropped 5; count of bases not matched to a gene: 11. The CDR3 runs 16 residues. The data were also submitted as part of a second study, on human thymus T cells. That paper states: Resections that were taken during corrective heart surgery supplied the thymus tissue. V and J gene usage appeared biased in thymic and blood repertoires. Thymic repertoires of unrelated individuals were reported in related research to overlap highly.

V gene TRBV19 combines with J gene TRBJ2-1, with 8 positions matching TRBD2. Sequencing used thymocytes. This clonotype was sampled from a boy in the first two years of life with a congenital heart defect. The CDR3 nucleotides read TGTGCCAGTAGTCCGCGGGGTAGCGGGACGAACAATGAGCAGTTCTTC. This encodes CASSPRGSGTNNEQFF.